The clone carrying this TCR beta chain was seen repeatedly, ten times or more. Its antigen is still unknown. The length of the CDR3 is 15 residues. The V end lost 0 bases, the J end lost 4 bases, and 11 bases lay between the germline ends. The V gene's germline CDR1 is SGDLS and CDR2 YYNGEE. This specimen belongs to a study of response to subunit inactivated influenza vaccine. Points from the study as a whole: The authors suggested that every seasonal influenza vaccination recruits few new T cells.

TCRdb re-derived calls from the RT-PCR reads in MiXCR, one entry per CDR3 protein. Of about 520,000 distinct CDR3 sequences detected, 7.2% appear once; the ten largest clones hold around 14%. This clonotype originated in a man between 50 and 75 years old who received an inactivated influenza vaccine. Sequences were derived from PBMCs from blood, sampled less than 25 months after vaccination. The chain couples TRBV9 to TRBJ2-1, with D perhaps TRBD1 (6 bases). The CDR3: CASSVGQGQYNEQFF. CDR3 DNA: TGTGCCAGCAGCGTAGGGCAGGGGCAGTACAATGAGCAGTTCTTC.